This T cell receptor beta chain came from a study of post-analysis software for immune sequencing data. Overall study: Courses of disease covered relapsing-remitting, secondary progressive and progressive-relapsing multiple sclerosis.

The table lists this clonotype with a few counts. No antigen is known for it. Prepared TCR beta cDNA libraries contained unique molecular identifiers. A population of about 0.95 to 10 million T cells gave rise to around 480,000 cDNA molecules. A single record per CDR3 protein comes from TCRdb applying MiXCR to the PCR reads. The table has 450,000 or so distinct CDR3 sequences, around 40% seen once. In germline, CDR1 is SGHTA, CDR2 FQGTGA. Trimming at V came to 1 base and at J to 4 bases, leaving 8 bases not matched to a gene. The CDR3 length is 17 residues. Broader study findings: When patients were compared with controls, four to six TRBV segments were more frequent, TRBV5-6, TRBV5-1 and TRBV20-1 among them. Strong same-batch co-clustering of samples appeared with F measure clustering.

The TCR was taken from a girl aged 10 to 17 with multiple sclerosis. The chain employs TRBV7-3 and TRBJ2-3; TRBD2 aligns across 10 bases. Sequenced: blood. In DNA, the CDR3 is TGTGCCAGCAGCTTAATTGGTGGTAGCGGGAGGCCAGATACGCAGTATTTT. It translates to CASSLIGGSGRPDTQYF.